The present T cell receptor beta chain was sequenced within a study of blood T cell repertoires in COVID-19. Overall study context: The origin of the acute and convalescent COVID-19 samples was the United States, Italy and Spain. From T cells, B-cell-depleted T cells, or PBMCs came the material, which was cDNA or gDNA.

Original processing methods: Quantification of nucleated cells was approximated via reference gene primer amplification. This table comes from immunoSEQ multiplex PCR, and its TCRdb copy is limited to in-frame clones, with some not included. V and J calls and clone size come straight from that table; D and trimming were deduced from the DNA. This table holds about 200,000 clones, 80% to 90% found once. V lost 4 bases, J lost 2 bases, and 12 bases lay in between. This CDR3 is built from 15 residues. Germline V gene sequence: CDR1 SGHTA, CDR2 FQGNSA. V is TRBV7-2 and J is TRBJ1-3, with D possibly being TRBD1 (5 bases). The clonotype originates from a woman aged 40 to 50 with active or convalescent COVID-19. Sequenced input: peripheral blood. The CDR3 DNA reads as TGTGCCAGCAGCTCACTTCAGGGAACTGGAAACACCATATATTTT. Translation gives CASSSLQGTGNTIYF. Based on the CDR3 plus reference TRBV7-2 and TRBJ1-3, the full variable domain is GAGVSQSPSNKVTEKGKDVELRCDPISGHTALYWYRQSLGQGLEFLIYFQGNSAPDKSGLPSDRFSAERTGGSVSTLTIQRTQQEDSAVYLCASSSLQGTGNTIYFGEGSWLTVV.